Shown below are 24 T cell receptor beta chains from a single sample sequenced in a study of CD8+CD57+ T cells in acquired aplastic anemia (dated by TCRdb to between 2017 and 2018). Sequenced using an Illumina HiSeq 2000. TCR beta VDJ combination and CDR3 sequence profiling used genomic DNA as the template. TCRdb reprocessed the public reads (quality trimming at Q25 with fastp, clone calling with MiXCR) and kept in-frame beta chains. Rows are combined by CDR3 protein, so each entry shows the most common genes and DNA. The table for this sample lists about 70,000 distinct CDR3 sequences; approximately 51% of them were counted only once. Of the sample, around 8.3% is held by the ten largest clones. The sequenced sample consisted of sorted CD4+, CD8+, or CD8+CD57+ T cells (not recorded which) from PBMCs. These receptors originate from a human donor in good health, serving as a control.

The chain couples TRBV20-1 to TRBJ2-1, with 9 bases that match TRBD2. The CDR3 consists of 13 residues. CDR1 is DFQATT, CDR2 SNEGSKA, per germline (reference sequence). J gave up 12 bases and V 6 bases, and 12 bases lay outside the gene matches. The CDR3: CSAERVAGESQFF. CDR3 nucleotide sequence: TGCAGTGCCGAAAGAGTAGCGGGGGAGTCGCAGTTCTTC.

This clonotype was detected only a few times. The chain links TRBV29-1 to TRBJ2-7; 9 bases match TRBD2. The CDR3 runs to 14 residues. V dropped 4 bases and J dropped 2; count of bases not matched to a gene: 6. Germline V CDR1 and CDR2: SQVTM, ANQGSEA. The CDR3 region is CSVASGTETYEQYF. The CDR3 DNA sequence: TGCAGCGTTGCTAGCGGGACGGAGACCTACGAGCAGTACTTC.

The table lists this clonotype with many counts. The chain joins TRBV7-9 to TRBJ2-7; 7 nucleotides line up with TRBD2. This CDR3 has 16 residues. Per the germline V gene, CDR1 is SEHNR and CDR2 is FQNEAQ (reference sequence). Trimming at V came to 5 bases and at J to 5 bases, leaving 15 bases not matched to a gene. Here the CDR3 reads CASSPVRGTQRNEQYF. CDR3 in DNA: TGTGCCAGCAGCCCTGTGCGGGGGACTCAAAGGAACGAGCAGTACTTC.

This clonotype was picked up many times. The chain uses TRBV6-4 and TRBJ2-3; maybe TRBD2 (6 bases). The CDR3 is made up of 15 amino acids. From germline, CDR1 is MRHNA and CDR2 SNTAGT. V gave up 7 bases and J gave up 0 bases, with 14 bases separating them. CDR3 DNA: TGTGCCAGCACTGCGGGATTCGGAAGCACAGATACGCAGTATTTT. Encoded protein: CASTAGFGSTDTQYF.

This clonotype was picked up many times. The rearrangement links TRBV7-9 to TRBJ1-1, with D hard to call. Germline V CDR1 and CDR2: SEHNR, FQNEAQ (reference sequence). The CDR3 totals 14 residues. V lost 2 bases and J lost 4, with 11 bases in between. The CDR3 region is CASSLKAIATEAFF. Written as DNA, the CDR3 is TGTGCCAGCAGCTTAAAGGCAATCGCCACTGAAGCTTTCTTT.

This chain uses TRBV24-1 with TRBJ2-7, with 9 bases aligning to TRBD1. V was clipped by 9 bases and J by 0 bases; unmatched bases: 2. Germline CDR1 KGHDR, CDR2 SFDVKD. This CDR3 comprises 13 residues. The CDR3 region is CATEGQGSYEQYF. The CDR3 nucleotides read TGTGCCACCGAGGGACAGGGCTCCTACGAGCAGTACTTC.

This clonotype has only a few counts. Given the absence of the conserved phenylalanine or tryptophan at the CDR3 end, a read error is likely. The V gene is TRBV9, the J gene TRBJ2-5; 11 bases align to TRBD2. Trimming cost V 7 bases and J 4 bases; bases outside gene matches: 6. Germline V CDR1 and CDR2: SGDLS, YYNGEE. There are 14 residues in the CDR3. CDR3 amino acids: CASGPSGRIETQYL. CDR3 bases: TGTGCCAGCGGCCCTAGCGGGAGGATAGAGACCCAGTACCTC.

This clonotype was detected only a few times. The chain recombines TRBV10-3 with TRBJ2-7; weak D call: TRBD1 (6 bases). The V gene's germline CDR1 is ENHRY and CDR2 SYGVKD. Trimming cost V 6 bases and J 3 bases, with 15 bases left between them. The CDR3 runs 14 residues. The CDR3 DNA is TGTGCCATCAGCCGGGCAGGGGAAGACTACGAGCAGTACTTC. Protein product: CAISRAGEDYEQYF.

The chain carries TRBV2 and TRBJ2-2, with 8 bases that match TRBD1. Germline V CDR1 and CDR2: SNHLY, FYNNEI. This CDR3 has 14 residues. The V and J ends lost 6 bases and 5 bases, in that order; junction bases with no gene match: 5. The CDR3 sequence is CASSVTGVTGELFF. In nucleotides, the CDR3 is TGTGCCAGCAGCGTGACAGGGGTAACCGGGGAGCTGTTTTTT.

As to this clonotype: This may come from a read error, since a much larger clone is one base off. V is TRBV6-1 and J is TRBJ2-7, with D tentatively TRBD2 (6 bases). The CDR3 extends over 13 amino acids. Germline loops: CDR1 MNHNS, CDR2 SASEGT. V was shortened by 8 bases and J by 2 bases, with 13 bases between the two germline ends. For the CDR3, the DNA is TGTGCCAGCGGCGGGACGGGCCCCTACGAGCAGTACTTC. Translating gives CASGGTGPYEQYF.

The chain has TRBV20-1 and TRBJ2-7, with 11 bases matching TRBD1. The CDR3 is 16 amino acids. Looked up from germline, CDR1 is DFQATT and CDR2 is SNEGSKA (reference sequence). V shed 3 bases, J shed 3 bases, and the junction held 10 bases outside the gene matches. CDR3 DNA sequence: TGCAGTGCTAGGCAATCACCCGGGACAGGGGGCTACGAGCAGTACTTC. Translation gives CSARQSPGTGGYEQYF.

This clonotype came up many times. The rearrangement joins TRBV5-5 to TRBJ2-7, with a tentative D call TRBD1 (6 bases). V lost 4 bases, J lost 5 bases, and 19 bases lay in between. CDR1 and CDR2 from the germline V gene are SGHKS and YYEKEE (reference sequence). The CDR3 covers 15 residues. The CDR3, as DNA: TGTGCCAGCAGCATGGACAGTGTCCTCGGCGACGAGCAGTACTTC. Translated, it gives CASSMDSVLGDEQYF. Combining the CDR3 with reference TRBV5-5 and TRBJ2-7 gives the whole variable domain DAGVTQSPTHLIKTRGQQVTLRCSPISGHKSVSWYQQVLGQGPQFIFQYYEKEERGRGNFPDRFSARQFPNYSSELNVNALLLGDSALYLCASSMDSVLGDEQYFGPGTRLTVT.

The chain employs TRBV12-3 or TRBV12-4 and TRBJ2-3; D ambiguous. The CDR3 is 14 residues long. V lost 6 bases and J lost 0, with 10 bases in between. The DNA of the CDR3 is TGTGCCAGCAGCCTTGGGGTTAGCACAGATACGCAGTATTTT. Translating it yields CASSLGVSTDTQYF.

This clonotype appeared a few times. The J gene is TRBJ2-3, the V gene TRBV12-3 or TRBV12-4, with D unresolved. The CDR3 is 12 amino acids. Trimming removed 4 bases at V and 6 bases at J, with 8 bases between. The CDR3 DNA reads TGTGCCAGCAGTTCCCCATCGGATACGCAGTATTTT. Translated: CASSSPSDTQYF.

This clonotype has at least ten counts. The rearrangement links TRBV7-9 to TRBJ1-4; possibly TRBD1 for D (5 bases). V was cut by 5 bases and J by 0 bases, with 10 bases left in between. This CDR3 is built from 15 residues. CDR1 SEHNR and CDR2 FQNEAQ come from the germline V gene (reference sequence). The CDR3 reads CASSQWTTTNEKLFF. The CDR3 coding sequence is TGTGCCAGCAGCCAGTGGACAACAACTAATGAAAAACTGTTTTTT.

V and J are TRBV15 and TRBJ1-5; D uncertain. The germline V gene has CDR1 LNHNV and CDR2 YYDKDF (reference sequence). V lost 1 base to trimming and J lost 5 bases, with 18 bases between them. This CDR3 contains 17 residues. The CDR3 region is CATSRVTPRFPDQPQHF. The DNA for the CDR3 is TGTGCCACCAGCAGAGTAACCCCGCGGTTTCCGGATCAGCCCCAGCATTTT.

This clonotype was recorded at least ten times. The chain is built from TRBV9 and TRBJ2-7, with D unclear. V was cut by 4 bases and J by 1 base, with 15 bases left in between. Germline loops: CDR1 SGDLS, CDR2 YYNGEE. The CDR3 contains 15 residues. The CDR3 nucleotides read TGTGCCAGCAGCCCCCGTATAACGCAATCCTACGAGCAGTACTTC. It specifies CASSPRITQSYEQYF.

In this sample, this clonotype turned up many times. The CDR3 protein is CASSYEDGYEQYF. Written as DNA, the CDR3 is TGTGCCAGCAGTTACGAGGACGGGTACGAGCAGTACTTC. The genes are TRBV6-6 and TRBJ2-7; D gene uncertain. The CDR3 contains 13 residues. CDR1 MNHNY and CDR2 SVGAGI come from the germline V gene (reference sequence). The V and J ends lost 2 bases and 4 bases respectively, with 9 bases between them.

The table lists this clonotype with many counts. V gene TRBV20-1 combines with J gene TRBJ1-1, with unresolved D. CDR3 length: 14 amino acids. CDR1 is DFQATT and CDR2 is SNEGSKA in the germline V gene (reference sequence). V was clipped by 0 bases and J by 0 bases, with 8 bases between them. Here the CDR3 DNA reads TGCAGTGCTAGAGATAACGGGCTGAACACTGAAGCTTTCTTT. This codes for CSARDNGLNTEAFF.

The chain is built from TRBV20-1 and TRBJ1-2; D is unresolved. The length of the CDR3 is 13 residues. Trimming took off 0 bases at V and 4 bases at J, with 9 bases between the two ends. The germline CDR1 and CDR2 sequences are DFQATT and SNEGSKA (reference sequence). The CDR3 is CSAREVQTYGYTF. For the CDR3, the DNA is TGCAGTGCTAGAGAGGTACAGACCTATGGCTACACCTTC.

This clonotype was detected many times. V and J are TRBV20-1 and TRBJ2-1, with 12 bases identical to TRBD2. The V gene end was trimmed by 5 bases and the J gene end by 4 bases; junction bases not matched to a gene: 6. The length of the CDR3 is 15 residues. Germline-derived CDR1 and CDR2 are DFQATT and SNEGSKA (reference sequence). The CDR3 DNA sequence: TGCAGTGCTTCGACTAGCGGGAGTGCTTACAATGAGCAGTTCTTC. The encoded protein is CSASTSGSAYNEQFF.

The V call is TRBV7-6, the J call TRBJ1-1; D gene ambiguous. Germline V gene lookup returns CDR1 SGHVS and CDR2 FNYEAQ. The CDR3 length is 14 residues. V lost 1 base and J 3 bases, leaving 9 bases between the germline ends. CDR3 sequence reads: CASSLEQRDTEAFF. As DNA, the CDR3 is TGTGCCAGCAGCTTAGAACAAAGGGACACTGAAGCTTTCTTT. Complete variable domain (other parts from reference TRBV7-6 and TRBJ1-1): GAGVSQSPRYKVTKRGQDVALRCDPISGHVSLYWYRQALGQGPEFLTYFNYEAQQDKSGLPNDRFSAERPEGSISTLTIQRTEQRDSAMYRCASSLEQRDTEAFFGQGTRLTVV.

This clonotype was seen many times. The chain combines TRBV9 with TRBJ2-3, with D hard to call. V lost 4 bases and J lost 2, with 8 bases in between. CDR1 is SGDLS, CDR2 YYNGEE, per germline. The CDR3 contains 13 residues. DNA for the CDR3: TGTGCCAGCAGCAGAACTGCCACAGATACGCAGTATTTT. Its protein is CASSRTATDTQYF. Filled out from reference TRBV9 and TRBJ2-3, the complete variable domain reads DSGVTQTPKHLITATGQRVTLRCSPRSGDLSVYWYQQSLDQGLQFLIQYYNGEERAKGNILERFSAQQFPDLHSELNLSSLELGDSALYFCASSRTATDTQYFGPGTRLTVL.

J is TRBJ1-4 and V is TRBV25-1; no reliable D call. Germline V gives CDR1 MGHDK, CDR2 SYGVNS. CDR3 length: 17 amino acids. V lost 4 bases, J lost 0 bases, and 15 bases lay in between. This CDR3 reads CASSVINRAATNEKLFF. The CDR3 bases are TGTGCCAGCAGTGTCATAAACCGGGCTGCAACTAATGAAAAACTGTTTTTT. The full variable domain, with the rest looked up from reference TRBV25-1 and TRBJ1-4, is EADIYQTPRYLVIGTGKKITLECSQTMGHDKMYWYQQDPGMELHLIHYSYGVNSTEKGDLSSESTVSRIRTEHFPLTLESARPSHTSQYLCASSVINRAATNEKLFFGSGTQLSVL.